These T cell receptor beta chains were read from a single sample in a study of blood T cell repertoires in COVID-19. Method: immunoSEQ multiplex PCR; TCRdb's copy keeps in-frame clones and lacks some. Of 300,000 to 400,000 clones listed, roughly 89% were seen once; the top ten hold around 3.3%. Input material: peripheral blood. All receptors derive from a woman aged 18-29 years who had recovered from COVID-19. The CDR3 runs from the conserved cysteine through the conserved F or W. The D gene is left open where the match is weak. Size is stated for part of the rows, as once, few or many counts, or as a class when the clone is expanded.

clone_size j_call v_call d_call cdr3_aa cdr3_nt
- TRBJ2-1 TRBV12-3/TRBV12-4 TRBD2 CASRTSGYNEQFF TGTGCCAGCAGGACTAGCGGATACAATGAGCAGTTCTTC
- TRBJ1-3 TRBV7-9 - CASSPPGDYSGNTIYF TGTGCCAGCAGCCCCCCCGGGGACTACTCTGGAAACACCATATATTTT
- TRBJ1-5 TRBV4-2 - CASSPRGASGPQHF TGTGCCAGCAGCCCCCGTGGGGCTTCCGGGCCCCAGCATTTT
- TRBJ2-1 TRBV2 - CASTRDRPDNEQFF TGTGCCAGCACCAGAGACAGGCCGGACAATGAGCAGTTCTTC
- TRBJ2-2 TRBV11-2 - CASSPDRGGELFF TGTGCCAGCAGCCCTGATCGGGGCGGGGAGCTGTTTTTT
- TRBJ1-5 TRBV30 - CAWGQSSPQHF TGTGCCTGGGGGCAATCTTCGCCCCAGCATTTT
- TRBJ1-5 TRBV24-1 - CATSDSTPGETNQGNQPQHF TGTGCCACCAGTGATTCGACGCCGGGAGAAACCAACCAGGGCAATCAGCCCCAGCATTTT
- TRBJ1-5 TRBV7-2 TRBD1 CATGTGRNQPQHF TGTGCCACCGGGACAGGGCGAAATCAGCCCCAGCATTTT
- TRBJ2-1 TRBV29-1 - CSVGRTVANEQFF TGCAGCGTTGGTCGGACAGTCGCCAATGAGCAGTTCTTC
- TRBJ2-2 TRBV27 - CASSLSFRELNTGELFF TGTGCCAGCAGTTTATCGTTTCGGGAGCTGAACACCGGGGAGCTGTTTTTT
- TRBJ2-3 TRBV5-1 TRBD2 CASGIGLAGVGTDTQYF TGCGCCAGCGGGATTGGGCTAGCGGGAGTAGGCACAGATACGCAGTATTTT
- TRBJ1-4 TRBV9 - CASSVQGRNEKLFF TGTGCCAGCAGCGTACAGGGGCGGAATGAAAAACTGTTTTTT
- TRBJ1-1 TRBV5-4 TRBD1 CASSFTGGTEAFF TGTGCCAGCAGCTTTACAGGGGGTACTGAAGCTTTCTTT
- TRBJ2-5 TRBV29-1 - CSATDQGGETQYF TGCAGCGCGACAGACCAGGGGGGAGAGACCCAGTACTTC
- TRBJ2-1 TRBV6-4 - CASSISSYNEQFF TGTGCCAGCAGCATTAGCTCCTACAATGAGCAGTTCTTC
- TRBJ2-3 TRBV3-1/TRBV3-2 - CASSQSHSTDTQYF TGTGCCAGCAGCCAAAGCCATAGCACAGATACGCAGTATTTT
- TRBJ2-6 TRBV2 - CAVIISGANVLTF TGTGCCGTAATAATCTCTGGGGCCAACGTCCTGACTTTC
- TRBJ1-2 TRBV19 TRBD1 CASSRQGIYGYTF TGTGCCAGTAGTAGACAGGGAATCTATGGCTACACCTTC
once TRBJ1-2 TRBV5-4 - CASSWRAGYGYTF TGTGCCAGCAGCTGGAGGGCGGGGTATGGCTACACCTTC
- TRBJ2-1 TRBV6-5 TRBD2 CASSTLGGSGNEQFF TGTGCCAGCAGCACTCTTGGCGGGAGCGGCAATGAGCAGTTCTTC
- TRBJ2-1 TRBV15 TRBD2 CATSRDSISGTDEQFF TGTGCCACCAGCAGAGATTCAATTAGCGGGACCGATGAGCAGTTCTTC
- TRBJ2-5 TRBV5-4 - CASSLLSRDKATETQYF TGTGCCAGCAGCCTACTATCCCGGGACAAGGCCACAGAGACCCAGTACTTC
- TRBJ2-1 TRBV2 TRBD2 CASNRGLAGLLGNNEQFF TGTGCCAGCAACCGGGGACTAGCGGGACTCTTAGGGAACAATGAGCAGTTCTTC
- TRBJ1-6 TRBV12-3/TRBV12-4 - CASSLLGSPLHF TGTGCCAGCAGTTTACTAGGTTCACCCCTCCACTTT
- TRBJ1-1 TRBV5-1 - CASSLDTQVFEAFF TGCGCCAGCAGCTTGGACACCCAGGTATTTGAAGCTTTCTTT
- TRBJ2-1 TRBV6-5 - CASSYDGGRRSEQFF TGTGCCAGCAGTTACGACGGCGGGCGTCGGTCCGAGCAGTTCTTC
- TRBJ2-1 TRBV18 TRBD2 CASSPSPGTRDQFF TGTGCCAGCTCACCATCACCCGGGACTAGGGACCAGTTCTTC